A selection of T cell receptor beta chains follows, all from one sample in a study of memory B cells and T cells in multiple sclerosis. The repertoire was sequenced with immunoSEQ multiplex PCR; TCRdb's copy has only in-frame clones and lacks some. The table has approximately 14,000 clones, roughly three quarters seen once. What was sequenced was memory (CD45RO+) CD4+ T cells from blood. These receptors were taken from a human donor with multiple sclerosis. Both conserved end residues are part of each CDR3. The order of the fields is CDR3 DNA, CDR3 protein, clone size, V gene, J gene, D gene. A D gene is named only where the DNA matches it firmly. The size entry is marked missing in some rows and otherwise reads once, few, many or a size class.

TGTGCCAGTAGGCCGAGGGGGCAACCATCCTTCAATCAGCCCCAGCATTTT	CASRPRGQPSFNQPQHF	.	TRBV19	TRBJ1-5	TRBD1
TGCGCCAGCAGCTTGGGTGGACAGGGGGCCATGAACACTGAAGCTTTCTTT	CASSLGGQGAMNTEAFF	.	TRBV5-1	TRBJ1-1	TRBD1
TGCGCCAGCAGCGTACTAGCGGGGGGTCAAGAGACCCAGTACTTC	CASSVLAGGQETQYF	.	TRBV5-1	TRBJ2-5	TRBD2
TGTGCCAGCAGTTTAAGGGACAAAAATGAAAAACTGTTTTTT	CASSLRDKNEKLFF	.	TRBV28	TRBJ1-4	.
TGTGCCAGCAGTTTCCGGGGGGGAGGGCAGCCCCAGCATTTT	CASSFRGGGQPQHF	.	TRBV28	TRBJ1-5	.
TGTGCCAGCAGCCAAGATCACAGGGGAGGCAATCAGCCCCAGCATTTT	CASSQDHRGGNQPQHF	.	TRBV4-2	TRBJ1-5	TRBD1
TGTGCCAGCAGCTTAGACTCCCTGACCAACGTCCTGACTTTC	CASSLDSLTNVLTF	few	TRBV7-3	TRBJ2-6	.
TGTGCCACCTCCAGGGTTTGGAACACTGAAGCTTTCTTT	CATSRVWNTEAFF	.	TRBV6-1	TRBJ1-1	.
TGTGCCAGCACCCTACAGGGGTCAGACAATCAGCCCCAGCATTTT	CASTLQGSDNQPQHF	.	TRBV6-5	TRBJ1-5	TRBD1
TGTGCCAGCAGCCAAGATTCTCTAGCGGGGAGAACCGGGGAGCTGTTTTTT	CASSQDSLAGRTGELFF	.	TRBV4-2	TRBJ2-2	TRBD2
TGCGCCAGCAGTACCCAGCGGGGCTTCCGCACAGATACGCAGTATTTT	CASSTQRGFRTDTQYF	.	TRBV5-1	TRBJ2-3	TRBD2
TGTGCCTGGAGTAGCGGGAGCCCCTACGAGCAGTACTTC	CAWSSGSPYEQYF	few	TRBV30	TRBJ2-7	TRBD2
TGTGCCAGCAGTATTGACCTGGGGCTAGCGGGAGGGGATGAGCAGTTCTTC	CASSIDLGLAGGDEQFF	.	TRBV28	TRBJ2-1	TRBD2
TGTGCCAGCAGCTTGGCTCAATGGACTAGCGGGGGCTCCTACAATGAGCAGTTCTTC	CASSLAQWTSGGSYNEQFF	.	TRBV13	TRBJ2-1	TRBD2